This T cell receptor (beta chain) derives from a study of blood T cell repertoires in COVID-19. In the study overall: COVID-19 samples collected from the United States, Italy and Spain covered acute and convalescent phases. The analysed material was cDNA or gDNA that came from T cells, B-cell-depleted T cells, or PBMCs.

The CDR3 totals 12 residues. V lost 2 bases to trimming and J lost 4 bases, with 6 bases between them. About this clone: This same CDR3 is encoded by further DNA sequences in the sample.

Original methodology: Estimated nucleated cell counts came from reference gene primer amplification. Clones were sequenced by immunoSEQ multiplex PCR, and TCRdb holds only the in-frame ones, with some missing. That table is the source of V, J and clone size, and D and trimming were worked out from the DNA. The sample contains 150,000 or so clones, 80% to 90% of which appear only once. This TCR derives from a woman in her 70s with acute or convalescent COVID-19. The genes are TRBV12-3 or TRBV12-4 and TRBJ2-7; tentative D call: TRBD1 (6 bases). The sequenced sample consisted of peripheral blood. The CDR3 coding sequence is TGTGCCAGCAGTTTAACAGGGTACGAGCAGTACTTC. It codes for CASSLTGYEQYF.